The rows below give T cell receptor beta chains drawn from one sample of a study of CD8 T cells in Susac syndrome. TCRdb re-analysed the immunoSEQ multiplex PCR reads in MiXCR, keeping a single row per CDR3 protein. The sample holds 150,000 to 200,000 distinct CDR3 sequences, approximately 94% seen once. Sequenced material: CD4+ T cells from PBMCs. These receptor sequences come from a human donor with multiple sclerosis. Each CDR3 is given with its conserved first and last residue. The order of the fields is J gene, V gene, D gene, clone size, CDR3 DNA, CDR3 protein. D genes are given only for firm matches. Size tells how often a clone was seen (once, few, many) or the class of an expanded clone, and some rows leave it out.

j_call: TRBJ2-2; v_call: TRBV30; d_call: TRBD1; clone_size: .; cdr3_nt: TGTGCCTGCCTCGAGGGACAGGGATACACCGGGGAGCTGTTTTTT; cdr3_aa: CACLEGQGYTGELFF
j_call: TRBJ1-3; v_call: TRBV4-1; d_call: .; clone_size: .; cdr3_nt: TGCGCCAGCAGCCAACCGGGAGGAAACACCATATATTTT; cdr3_aa: CASSQPGGNTIYF
j_call: TRBJ1-1; v_call: TRBV20-1; d_call: .; clone_size: .; cdr3_nt: TGCAGTGCTCTAAAGGGTAGCGGGACTGAAGCTTTCTTT; cdr3_aa: CSALKGSGTEAFF
j_call: TRBJ1-1; v_call: TRBV4-2; d_call: TRBD1; clone_size: .; cdr3_nt: TGTGCCAGCAGCCAAGGTACGCAAGGGACAGAATGGCAGCAACCTAACACTGAAGCTTTCTTT; cdr3_aa: CASSQGTQGTEWQQPNTEAFF
j_call: TRBJ1-2; v_call: TRBV6-6; d_call: .; clone_size: .; cdr3_nt: TGTGCCAGTAGACACACCTTAAAGATTAACTATGGCTACACCTTC; cdr3_aa: CASRHTLKINYGYTF
j_call: TRBJ2-7; v_call: TRBV4-2; d_call: TRBD2; clone_size: .; cdr3_nt: TGTGCCAGCAGCCTCGGACTAGCGCAATCCTACGAGCAGTACTTC; cdr3_aa: CASSLGLAQSYEQYF
j_call: TRBJ2-3; v_call: TRBV7-2; d_call: .; clone_size: .; cdr3_nt: TGTGCCAGCAGTCGAGGGGCTGGCGATACGCAGTATTTT; cdr3_aa: CASSRGAGDTQYF
j_call: TRBJ1-1; v_call: TRBV29-1; d_call: .; clone_size: .; cdr3_nt: TGCAGCGTTTCCCTCGGGGGGTGGAACACTGAAGCTTTCTTT; cdr3_aa: CSVSLGGWNTEAFF
j_call: TRBJ2-5; v_call: TRBV20-1; d_call: .; clone_size: .; cdr3_nt: TGCAGTGCTAGACAGGGTCGGGACCAAGAGACCCAGTACTTC; cdr3_aa: CSARQGRDQETQYF
j_call: TRBJ2-3; v_call: TRBV10-3; d_call: .; clone_size: .; cdr3_nt: TGTGCCATCAGTGTGGAGTACCGAGGAGGGGATGATACGCAGTATTTT; cdr3_aa: CAISVEYRGGDDTQYF
j_call: TRBJ1-2; v_call: TRBV27; d_call: .; clone_size: .; cdr3_nt: TGTGCCAGCAGCTACCGGCCAGGGTTCAGTGGCTACACCTTC; cdr3_aa: CASSYRPGFSGYTF
j_call: TRBJ1-4; v_call: TRBV3-1; d_call: .; clone_size: .; cdr3_nt: TGTGCCAGCAGCCACGGGACAAATGAAAAACTGTTTTTT; cdr3_aa: CASSHGTNEKLFF
j_call: TRBJ2-2; v_call: TRBV20-1; d_call: .; clone_size: few; cdr3_nt: TGCAGTGCCAGGAGGGGGGAGAACACCGGGGAGCTGTTTTTT; cdr3_aa: CSARRGENTGELFF
j_call: TRBJ2-7; v_call: TRBV28; d_call: .; clone_size: .; cdr3_nt: TGTGCCAGCAGTTCATCCGGGACACCCGATGGTGAGCAGTACTTC; cdr3_aa: CASSSSGTPDGEQYF